What follows are 5 T cell receptor beta chains derived from one specimen sequenced in a study of Ad26.COV2.S vaccination and SARS-CoV-2 variants. Generated by immunoSEQ multiplex PCR, the TCRdb table keeps only in-frame clones and is missing some. The table lists fewer than 100,000 clones, about four fifths of them singletons. Material: peripheral blood, obtained after recovery from COVID-19. These receptors all come from a human donor who had recovered from COVID-19.

The chain has TRBV6-5 and TRBJ1-3; D is unresolved. The germline CDR1 and CDR2 sequences are MNHEY and SVGAGI. The CDR3 consists of 16 residues. Between the trimmed V and J ends, which lost 0 bases and 7 bases, there was a span of 16 bases. The CDR3 DNA reads TGTGCCAGCAGTTACTCGAAGGGCGCCCTCTGGAACACCATATATTTT. Amino acid sequence: CASSYSKGALWNTIYF.

The rearrangement uses TRBV19 and TRBJ2-3, with D possibly matching TRBD2 (5 bases). CDR3 size: 15 residues. CDR1 LNHDA and CDR2 SQIVND come from the germline V gene (reference sequence). V dropped 3 bases and J dropped 1 base, with 11 bases sitting between them. Written as DNA, the CDR3 is TGTGCCAGTAGTATTCTATTCGGGGGCACAGATACGCAGTATTTT. Its protein product is CASSILFGGTDTQYF.

This chain joins TRBV11-3 and TRBJ2-5; no clear D. Trimming shortened V by 5 bases and J by 2 bases, and 6 bases separated the two germline ends. The CDR3 extends over 12 amino acids. The V gene's germline CDR1 is SGHNT and CDR2 YENEEA. The CDR3 bases are TGTGCCAGCAGCCCCAGACAAGAGACCCAGTACTTC. Protein product: CASSPRQETQYF.

V gene TRBV28 combines with J gene TRBJ2-1, with D perhaps matching TRBD1 (6 bases). Germline-derived CDR1 and CDR2 are MDHEN and SYDVKM. Between the trimmed V and J ends, which lost 4 bases and 4 bases, there was a span of 14 bases. The CDR3 consists of 15 residues. The DNA of the CDR3 is TGTGCCAGCAGTTCCCTTTGGACAGCTTACAATGAGCAGTTCTTC. It translates to CASSSLWTAYNEQFF.

This clone was seen at least ten times. The chain combines TRBV28 with TRBJ1-2; TRBD1 agrees at 9 bases. Germline V gives CDR1 MDHEN, CDR2 SYDVKM. V lost 6 bases to trimming and J lost 8 bases; unmatched junction nucleotides: 7. The CDR3 spans 13 residues. CDR3 DNA: TGTGCCAGCAGGGAACAGGGGGCTAGAGGCTACACCTTC. The encoded protein is CASREQGARGYTF.